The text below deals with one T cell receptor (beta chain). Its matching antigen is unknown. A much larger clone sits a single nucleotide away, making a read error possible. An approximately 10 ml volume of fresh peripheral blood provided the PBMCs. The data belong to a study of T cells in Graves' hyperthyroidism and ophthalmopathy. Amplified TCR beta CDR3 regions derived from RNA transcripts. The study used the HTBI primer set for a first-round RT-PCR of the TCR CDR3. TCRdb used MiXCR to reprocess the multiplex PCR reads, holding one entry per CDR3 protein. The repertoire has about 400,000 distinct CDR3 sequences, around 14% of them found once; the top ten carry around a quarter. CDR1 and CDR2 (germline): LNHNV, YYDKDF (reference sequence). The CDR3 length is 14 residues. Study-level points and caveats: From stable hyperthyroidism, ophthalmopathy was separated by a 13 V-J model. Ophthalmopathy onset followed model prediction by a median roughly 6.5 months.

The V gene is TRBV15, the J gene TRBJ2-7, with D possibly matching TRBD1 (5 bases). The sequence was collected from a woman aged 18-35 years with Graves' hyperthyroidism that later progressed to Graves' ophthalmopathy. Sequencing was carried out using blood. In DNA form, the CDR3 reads TGTGCCATCAGCAGAGATCCAGGGTCCTACGAGCAGTACTTC. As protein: CAISRDPGSYEQYF.